This T cell receptor (beta chain) derives from a study of identical twins. General study findings and limits: Cord blood's abundant beta clonotypes had fewer insertions, unlike memory repertoires. Modeled out-of-frame TCR alpha sharing in monozygotic twins fell below observed levels. Weaker excess twin sharing was seen among beta out-of-frame sequences.

No donor was unhealthy or non-Caucasian. TCRdb reprocessed the 5' RACE reads via MiXCR and lists one record per CDR3 protein. The sample records about 200,000 distinct CDR3 sequences, roughly 10% being singletons. In its sample, this clonotype was seen many times. What it recognizes is unknown. The germline V gene has CDR1 SGHRS and CDR2 YFSETQ. This CDR3 spans 16 amino acids. Trimming cost V 1 base and J 7 bases; bases outside gene matches: 8. This receptor was identified in a man aged 50 to 59 in good health. Sequencing used memory T cells sorted from blood. This chain links TRBV5-1 with TRBJ2-1; TRBD2 agrees at 10 bases. CDR3 loop: CASSLLSSGSGNEQFF. Written as DNA, the CDR3 is TGCGCCAGCAGCTTGCTGTCTAGCGGGAGTGGTAATGAGCAGTTCTTC.